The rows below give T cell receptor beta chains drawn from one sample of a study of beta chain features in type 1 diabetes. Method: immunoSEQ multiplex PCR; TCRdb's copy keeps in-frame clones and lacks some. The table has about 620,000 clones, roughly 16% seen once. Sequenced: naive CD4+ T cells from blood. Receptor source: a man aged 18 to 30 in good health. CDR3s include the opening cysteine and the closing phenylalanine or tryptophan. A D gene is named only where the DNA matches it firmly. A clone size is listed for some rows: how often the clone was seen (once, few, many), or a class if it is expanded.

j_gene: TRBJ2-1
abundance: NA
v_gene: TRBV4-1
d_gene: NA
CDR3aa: CASRKGGTVHNEQFF
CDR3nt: TGCGCCAGCAGGAAGGGAGGGACAGTTCACAATGAGCAGTTCTTC

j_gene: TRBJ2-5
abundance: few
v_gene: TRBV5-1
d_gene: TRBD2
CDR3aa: CASSPGGRSTPETQYF
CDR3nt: TGCGCCAGCAGCCCGGGGGGTCGTTCCACGCCGGAGACCCAGTACTTC

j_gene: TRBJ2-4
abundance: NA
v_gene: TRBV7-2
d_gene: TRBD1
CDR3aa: CASSIQGKNIQYF
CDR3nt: TGTGCCAGCAGCATACAGGGGAAAAACATTCAGTACTTC

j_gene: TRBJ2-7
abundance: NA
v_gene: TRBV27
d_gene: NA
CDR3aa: CASSLLWRDEQYF
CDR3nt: TGTGCCAGCAGTTTACTATGGCGGGACGAGCAGTACTTC

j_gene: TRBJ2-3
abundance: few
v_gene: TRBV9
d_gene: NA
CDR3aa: CASSVGSPGTDTQYF
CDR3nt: TGTGCCAGCAGCGTAGGGTCCCCCGGGACAGATACGCAGTATTTT

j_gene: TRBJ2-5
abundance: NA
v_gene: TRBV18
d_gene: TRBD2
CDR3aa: CASSPLAGGQETQYF
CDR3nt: TGTGCCAGCTCACCACTAGCGGGAGGCCAAGAGACCCAGTACTTC

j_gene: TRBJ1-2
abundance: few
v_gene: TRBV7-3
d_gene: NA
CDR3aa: CASSPKDSYYGYTF
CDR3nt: TGTGCCAGCAGCCCAAAGGACAGCTACTATGGCTACACCTTC

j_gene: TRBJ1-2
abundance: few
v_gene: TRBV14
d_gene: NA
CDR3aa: CASSQAGYGYTF
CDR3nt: TGTGCCAGCAGCCAAGCGGGCTATGGCTACACCTTC

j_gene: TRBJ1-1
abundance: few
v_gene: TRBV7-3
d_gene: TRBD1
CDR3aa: CASSPGTGGTEAFF
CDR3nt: TGTGCCAGCAGCCCGGGGACAGGGGGAACTGAAGCTTTCTTT

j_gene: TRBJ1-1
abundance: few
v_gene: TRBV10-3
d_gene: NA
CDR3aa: CAISGLAGNTEAFF
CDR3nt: TGTGCCATCAGTGGTTTAGCGGGGAACACTGAAGCTTTCTTT

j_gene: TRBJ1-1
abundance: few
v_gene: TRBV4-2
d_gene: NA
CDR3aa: CASSQESMRTEAFF
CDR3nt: TGTGCCAGCAGCCAAGAGAGTATGCGAACTGAAGCTTTCTTT

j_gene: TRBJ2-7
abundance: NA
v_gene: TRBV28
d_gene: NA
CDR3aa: CASIPGGAGRNEQYF
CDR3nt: TGTGCCAGCATCCCTGGTGGGGCAGGGCGGAACGAGCAGTACTTC

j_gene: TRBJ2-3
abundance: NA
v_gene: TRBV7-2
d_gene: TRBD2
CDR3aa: CASSEGLAGGSDTQYF
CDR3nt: TGTGCCAGCAGCGAGGGACTAGCGGGGGGCAGTGATACGCAGTATTTT

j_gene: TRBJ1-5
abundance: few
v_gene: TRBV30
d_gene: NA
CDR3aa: CAWSEGRNQPQHF
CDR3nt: TGTGCCTGGAGTGAGGGGCGGAATCAGCCCCAGCATTTT

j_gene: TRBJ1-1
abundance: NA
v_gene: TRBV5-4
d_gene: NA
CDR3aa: CASSTPPGYTEAFF
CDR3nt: TGTGCCAGCAGCACTCCTCCAGGGTACACTGAAGCTTTCTTT

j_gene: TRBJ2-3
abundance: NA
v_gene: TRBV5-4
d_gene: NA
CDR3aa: CASSPGLSAGVTDTQYF
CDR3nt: TGTGCCAGCAGCCCGGGGCTTTCAGCGGGCGTGACAGATACGCAGTATTTT

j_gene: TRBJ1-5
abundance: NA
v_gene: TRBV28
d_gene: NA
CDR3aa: CASSLLGQPQHF
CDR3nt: TGTGCCAGCAGTTTATTAGGGCAGCCCCAGCATTTT

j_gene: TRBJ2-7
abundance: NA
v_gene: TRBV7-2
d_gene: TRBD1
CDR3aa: CASTPGQGAYEQYF
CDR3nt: TGTGCCAGCACCCCAGGACAGGGGGCCTACGAGCAGTACTTC

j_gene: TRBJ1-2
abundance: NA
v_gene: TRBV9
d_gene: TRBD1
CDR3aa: CASSFTGDYGYTF
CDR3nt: TGTGCCAGCAGCTTTACAGGGGACTATGGCTACACCTTC

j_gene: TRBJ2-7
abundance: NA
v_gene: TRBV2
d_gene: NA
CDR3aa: CASRDEVYEQYF
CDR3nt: TGTGCCAGCCGGGACGAGGTCTACGAGCAGTACTTC

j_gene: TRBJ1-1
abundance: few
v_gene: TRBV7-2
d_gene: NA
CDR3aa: CASSFGRNTEAFF
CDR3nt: TGTGCCAGCAGCTTTGGACGGAACACTGAAGCTTTCTTT

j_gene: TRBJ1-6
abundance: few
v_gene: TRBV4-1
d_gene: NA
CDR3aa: CASSQENRPNSPLHF
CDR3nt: TGCGCCAGCAGCCAAGAGAACCGGCCGAATTCACCCCTCCACTTT

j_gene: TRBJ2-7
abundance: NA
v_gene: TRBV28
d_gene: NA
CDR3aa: CASSLFEYEQYF
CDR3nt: TGTGCCAGCAGTTTGTTCGAATACGAGCAGTACTTC

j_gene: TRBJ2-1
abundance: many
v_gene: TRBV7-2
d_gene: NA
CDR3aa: CASSSGPQFF
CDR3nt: TGTGCCAGCAGCTCCGGGCCCCAGTTCTTC

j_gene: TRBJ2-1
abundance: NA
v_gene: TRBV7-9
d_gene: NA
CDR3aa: CASSLMAGSYNEQFF
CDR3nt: TGTGCCAGCAGCTTAATGGCAGGGTCATACAATGAGCAGTTCTTC

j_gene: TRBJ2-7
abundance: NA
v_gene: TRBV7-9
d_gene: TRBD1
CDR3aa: CASSLAPGQGGGYEQYF
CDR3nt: TGTGCCAGCAGCTTAGCTCCCGGACAGGGTGGAGGCTACGAGCAGTACTTC

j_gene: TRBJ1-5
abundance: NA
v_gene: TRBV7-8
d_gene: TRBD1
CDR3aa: CASSSDRGRNQPQHF
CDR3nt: TGTGCCAGCAGCTCAGACAGGGGGCGTAATCAGCCCCAGCATTTT

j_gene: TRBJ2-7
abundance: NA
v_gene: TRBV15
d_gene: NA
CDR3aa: CATSGRLTGSSYEQYF
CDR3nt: TGTGCCACCAGCGGGCGCCTTACAGGGAGCAGCTACGAGCAGTACTTC

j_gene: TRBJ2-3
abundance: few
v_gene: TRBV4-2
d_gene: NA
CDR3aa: CASSQGGLISTDTQYF
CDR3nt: TGTGCCAGCAGCCAAGGCGGACTGATTAGCACAGATACGCAGTATTTT

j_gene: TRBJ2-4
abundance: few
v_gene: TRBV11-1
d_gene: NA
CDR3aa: CASSPSGLSQYF
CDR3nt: TGTGCCAGCAGTCCCTCGGGACTTTCTCAGTACTTC

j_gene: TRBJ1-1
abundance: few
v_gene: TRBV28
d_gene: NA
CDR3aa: CAAAGTPNTEAFF
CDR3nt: TGTGCCGCCGCCGGGACACCGAACACTGAAGCTTTCTTT

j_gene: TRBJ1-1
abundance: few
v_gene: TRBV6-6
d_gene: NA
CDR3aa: CASSQRTGTEAFF
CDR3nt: TGTGCCAGCAGCCAAAGGACGGGGACTGAAGCTTTCTTT

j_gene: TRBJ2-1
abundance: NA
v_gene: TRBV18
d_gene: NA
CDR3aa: CASSPLRDNEQFF
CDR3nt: TGTGCCAGCTCACCTCTCCGCGACAATGAGCAGTTCTTC

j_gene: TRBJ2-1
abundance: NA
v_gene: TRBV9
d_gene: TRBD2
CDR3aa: CASRSSGGSYNEQFF
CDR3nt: TGTGCCAGCAGGTCTAGCGGGGGTTCTTACAATGAGCAGTTCTTC

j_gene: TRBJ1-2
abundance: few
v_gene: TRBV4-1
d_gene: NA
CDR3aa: CASSQPTRGGNYGYTF
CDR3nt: TGCGCCAGCAGCCAACCTACCCGGGGAGGGAACTATGGCTACACCTTC

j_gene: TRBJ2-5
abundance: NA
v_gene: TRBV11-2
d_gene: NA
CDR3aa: CASSFTEVQETQYF
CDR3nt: TGTGCCAGCAGCTTTACAGAGGTCCAAGAGACCCAGTACTTC

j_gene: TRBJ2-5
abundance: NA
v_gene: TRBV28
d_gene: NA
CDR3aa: CATRSGAGGETQYF
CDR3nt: TGTGCCACCCGATCCGGGGCAGGGGGGGAGACCCAGTACTTC